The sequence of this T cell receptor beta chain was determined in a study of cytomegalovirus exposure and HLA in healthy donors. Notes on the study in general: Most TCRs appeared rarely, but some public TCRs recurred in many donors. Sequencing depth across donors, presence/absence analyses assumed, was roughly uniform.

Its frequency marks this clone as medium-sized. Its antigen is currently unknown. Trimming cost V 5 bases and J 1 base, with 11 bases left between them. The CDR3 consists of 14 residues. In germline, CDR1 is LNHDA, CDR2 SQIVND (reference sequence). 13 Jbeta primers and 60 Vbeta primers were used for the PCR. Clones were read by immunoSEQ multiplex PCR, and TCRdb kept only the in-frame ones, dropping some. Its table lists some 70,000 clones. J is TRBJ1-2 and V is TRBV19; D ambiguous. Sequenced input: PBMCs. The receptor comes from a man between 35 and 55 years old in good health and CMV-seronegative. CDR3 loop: CASSSGRNNYGYTF. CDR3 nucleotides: TGTGCCAGTAGTTCCGGCAGGAATAACTATGGCTACACCTTC. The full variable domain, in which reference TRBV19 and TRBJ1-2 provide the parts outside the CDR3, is DGGITQSPKYLFRKEGQNVTLSCEQNLNHDAMYWYRQDPGQGLRLIYYSQIVNDFQKGDIAEGYSVSREKKESFPLTVTSAQKNPTAFYLCASSSGRNNYGYTFGSGTRLTVV.